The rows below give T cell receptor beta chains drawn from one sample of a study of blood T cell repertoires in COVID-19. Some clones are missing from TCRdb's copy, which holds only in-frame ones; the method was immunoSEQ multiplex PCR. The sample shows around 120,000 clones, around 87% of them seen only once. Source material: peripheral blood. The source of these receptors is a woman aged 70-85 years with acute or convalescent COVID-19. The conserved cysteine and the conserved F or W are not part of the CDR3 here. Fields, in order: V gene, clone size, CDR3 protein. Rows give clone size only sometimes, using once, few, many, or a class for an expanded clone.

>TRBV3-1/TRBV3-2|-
ASSQDRDQPQH
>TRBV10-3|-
AISERTGGNQPQH
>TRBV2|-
ASSEVRTGDSPLH
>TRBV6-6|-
ASIVGSGNTEAF
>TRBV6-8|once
ASSPPLPLAGANSYEQY
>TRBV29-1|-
SVEGQGTDTQY
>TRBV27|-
ASSLREGNQPQH
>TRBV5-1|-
ASSLGTGNSGNTIY
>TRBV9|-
ASSVGFSIDQPQH
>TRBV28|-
ASSYLTGGNGNTIY
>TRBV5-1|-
ASSRPSGVTDTQY
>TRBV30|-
AWSPPGYT
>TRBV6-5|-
ASNTPGTHTIY
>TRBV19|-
ASTETSGGNTQY
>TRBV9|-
ASSVARTGAYEQY
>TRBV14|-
ASSQIAASSYEQY
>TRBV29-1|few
SASGVAGTEAF
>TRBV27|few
ASRTGNHGYT
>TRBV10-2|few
ASSPPGAQGNEKLF
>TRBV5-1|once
ASSGGLDRGSGANVLT
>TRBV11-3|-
ASSSGETNEKLF
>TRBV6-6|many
ASGPFWETQY
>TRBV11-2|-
ASSLDQLAGGPSYEQY
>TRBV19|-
ASSMSSGVENQPQH
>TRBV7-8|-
ASSLFGDRGGYT
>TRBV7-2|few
ASSLRDSNQPQH
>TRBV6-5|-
ASSYAGEQY
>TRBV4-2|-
ASSQQQGTDTQY